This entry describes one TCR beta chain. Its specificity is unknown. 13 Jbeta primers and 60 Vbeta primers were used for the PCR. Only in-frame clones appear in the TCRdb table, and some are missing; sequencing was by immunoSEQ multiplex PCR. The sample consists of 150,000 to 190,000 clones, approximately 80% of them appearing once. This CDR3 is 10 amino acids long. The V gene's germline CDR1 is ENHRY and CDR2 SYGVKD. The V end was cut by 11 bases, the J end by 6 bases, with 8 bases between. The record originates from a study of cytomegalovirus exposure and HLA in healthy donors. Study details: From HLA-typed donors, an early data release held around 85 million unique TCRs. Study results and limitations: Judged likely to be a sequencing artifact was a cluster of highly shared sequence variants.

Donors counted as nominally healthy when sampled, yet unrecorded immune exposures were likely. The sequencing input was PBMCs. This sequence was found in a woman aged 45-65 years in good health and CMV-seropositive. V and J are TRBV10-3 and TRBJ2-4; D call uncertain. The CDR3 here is CAPTTNIQYF. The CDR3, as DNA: TGTGCCCCTACCACAAACATTCAGTACTTC.